What follows describes a single T cell receptor (beta chain). In the authors' methods: Estimates of nucleated cell counts were drawn from the amplification of reference gene primers. Profiled with immunoSEQ multiplex PCR; TCRdb holds only in-frame clones, not every one. That table supplies the V and J calls and clone size; D and trimming were determined from the DNA. In the table there are around 50,000 clones, about four fifths of which are singletons. This record belongs to a study of blood T cell repertoires in COVID-19. Study-level background: Samples taken during acute and convalescent COVID-19 were collected in the United States, Italy and Spain. Nucleic acid was either cDNA or gDNA, and it came from T cells, B-cell-depleted T cells, or PBMCs.

Sequenced: peripheral blood. The receptor comes from a woman between 55 and 75 years old with acute or convalescent COVID-19.

CDR3 sequence: CASSPLSSPLHF. The CDR3 bases are TGTGCCAGCAGCCCCTTGAGTTCACCCCTCCACTTT. The rearrangement links TRBV27 to TRBJ1-6; D is undetermined. Germline CDR1 MNHEY, CDR2 SMNVEV (reference sequence). V lost 6 bases and J lost 9, with 9 bases in between. This CDR3 is built from 12 residues.